This TCR beta chain came from a study of early T cells in non-severe SARS-CoV-2 infection. Study background: Chains from this unsorted whole-blood bulk RNA could not be paired. Overall study findings and caveats: There was a bias toward anti-spike CD8 responses in VDJdb matching, which missed private and CD4 specificities.

The CDR3 extends over 13 amino acids. V shed 6 bases, J shed 7 bases, and the junction held 7 bases outside the gene matches. cDNA molecules, individually, were tagged with unique molecular identifiers. TCRdb reanalysed the 5' RACE reads using MiXCR and keeps one entry per CDR3 protein. Of fewer than 60,000 distinct CDR3 sequences in the sample, about 9.3% were seen once. The sample holds a few counts of this clonotype. What it recognizes is unknown. The source is an adult who was a healthcare worker with PCR-confirmed SARS-CoV-2 infection or an uninfected control (not recorded which). The V and J genes are TRBV12-3 or TRBV12-4 and TRBJ1-1, with 8 bases that match TRBD1. Sequencing was done on a sample of whole blood. Written as DNA, the CDR3 is TGTGCCAGCAGCCGGACAGGGCAGAGTGAAGCTTTCTTT. Translation: CASSRTGQSEAFF.